A single sample gave rise to the 9 T cell receptor beta chains below, sequenced in a study of blood T cell repertoires in COVID-19 (dated by TCRdb to 2018 to 2020). Receptor amplification or capture employed the immunoSEQ multiplex PCR assay. TCRdb stores this immuneACCESS table with in-frame sequences only. Part of the clones is absent; in the studies checked, under half of the shortfall reflects unresolved V genes, and no reason is known for the rest. This sample comprises some 380,000 clones, 81% of them detected only once. More than 0.95% of the sample lies in the top ten. Source material: peripheral blood. The receptor set was obtained from a human donor with acute or convalescent COVID-19. The donor label of this sample is uncertain.

This clone was seen only a few times. Different DNA sequences within this sample yield the same CDR3. The chain carries TRBV18 and TRBJ1-2, with 7 bases fitting TRBD1. This CDR3 spans 14 amino acids. Germline CDR1 is KGHSH and CDR2 is LQKENI. Germline trimming cut 2 bases from V and 2 bases from J; bases unmatched to any gene: 2. The CDR3 region is CASSPSGQNYGYTF. The DNA of the CDR3 is TGTGCCAGCTCACCATCGGGACAGAACTATGGCTACACCTTC.

This clone has only one observation. The J gene is TRBJ1-1, the V gene TRBV19; D perhaps matches TRBD1 (5 bases). Germline V lookup: CDR1 LNHDA, CDR2 SQIVND (reference sequence). Deletions cut 6 bases from V and 1 base from J, with 12 bases between. The CDR3 runs 14 residues. The CDR3 bases are TGTGCCAGTAGGTCCCCAGGGTGGAACACTGAAGCTTTCTTT. Amino acids: CASRSPGWNTEAFF.

The CDR3 is CASSAALAGGSNEQFF. CDR3 DNA: TGTGCCAGCAGCGCCGCCCTAGCGGGAGGGAGCAATGAGCAGTTCTTC. The rearrangement joins TRBV11-2 to TRBJ2-1, with 12 bases fitting TRBD2. The CDR3 is 16 residues long. Germline V gene lookup returns CDR1 SGHAT and CDR2 FQNNGV. Trimming cost V 5 bases and J 6 bases; bases outside gene matches: 8. Variable domain in full (rest from reference TRBV11-2 and TRBJ2-1): EAGVAQSPRYKIIEKRQSVAFWCNPISGHATLYWYQQILGQGPKLLIQFQNNGVVDDSQLPKDRFSAERLKGVDSTLKIQPAKLEDSAVYLCASSAALAGGSNEQFFGPGTRLTVL.

The chain couples TRBV28 to TRBJ2-5, with 8 bases matching TRBD1. Trimming took 3 bases from V and 7 from J; bases not matched to a gene: 13. The CDR3 loop spans 16 amino acids. Per the germline V gene, CDR1 is MDHEN and CDR2 is SYDVKM. The CDR3 DNA follows: TGTGCCAGCAGTTTGGGGACAGGAAAAGCCCAACGGACCCAGTACTTC. It specifies CASSLGTGKAQRTQYF.

V is TRBV20-1 and J is TRBJ1-1, with D possibly being TRBD1 (5 bases). V was shortened by 0 bases and J by 11 bases, with 10 bases between the two germline ends. The CDR3 runs 11 residues. From germline, CDR1 is DFQATT and CDR2 SNEGSKA (reference sequence). The CDR3 DNA reads TGCAGTGCTAGAGACAGGGTGGGTGCTTTCTTT. Protein sequence: CSARDRVGAFF.

V and J are TRBV5-1 and TRBJ2-5, with a weak D call TRBD2 (6 bases). This CDR3 is 14 amino acids long. CDR1 and CDR2 (germline): SGHRS, YFSETQ. Trimming shortened V by 0 bases and J by 5 bases, and 11 bases separated the two germline ends. The CDR3 DNA follows: TGCGCCAGCAGCTTGGTAGGAGGGAGTGAGACCCAGTACTTC. Amino acid sequence: CASSLVGGSETQYF. Full variable domain (outside the CDR3, taken from reference TRBV5-1 and TRBJ2-5): KAGVTQTPRYLIKTRGQQVTLSCSPISGHRSVSWYQQTPGQGLQFLFEYFSETQRNKGNFPGRFSGRQFSNSRSEMNVSTLELGDSALYLCASSLVGGSETQYFGPGTRLLVL.

This clone has just one count. V gene TRBV28 combines with J gene TRBJ1-2; 7 bases fit TRBD1. CDR3 length: 16 amino acids. With V trimmed by 11 bases and J by 4 bases, 19 bases remained unmatched. In germline, CDR1 is MDHEN, CDR2 SYDVKM. The CDR3 region has the DNA TGTGCCGCCCGGGACAGTCAGTACCGTAGCACCTATGGCTACACCTTC. Protein product: CAARDSQYRSTYGYTF.

This clone occurred once. The chain is built from TRBV19 and TRBJ1-2, with 7 nucleotides matching TRBD1. The CDR3 totals 14 residues. V gave up 3 bases and J gave up 4 bases; unmatched junction bases: 5. CDR1 and CDR2 from the germline V gene are LNHDA and SQIVND (reference sequence). CDR3 in amino acids: CASSIGTDFYGYTF. CDR3 nucleotides: TGTGCCAGTAGTATCGGGACAGACTTCTATGGCTACACCTTC.

This clone was counted a single time. The V and J genes are TRBV9 and TRBJ1-6, with a tentative D call TRBD1 (6 bases). The CDR3 is made up of 14 amino acids. Germline loops: CDR1 SGDLS, CDR2 YYNGEE. The V end lost 6 bases, the J end lost 4 bases, and 11 bases lay between the germline ends. Here the CDR3 reads CASKPDSYNSPLHF. CDR3 DNA: TGTGCCAGCAAACCGGACAGTTATAATTCACCCCTCCACTTT.